The 15 T cell receptor beta chains in this list originate from one sample, sequenced in a study of radiation and T cells in renal cell carcinoma. TCRdb's table, derived via immunoSEQ multiplex PCR, lists solely in-frame clones and lacks some. This table has about 130,000 clones, 75% to 90% appearing once. Time point meaning: blood 2 weeks post-SBRT. Treatment: 15 Gy SBRT to primary tumor, nephrectomy 4 weeks later. The source was blood, collected from a patient whose treatment included radiotherapy and nephrectomy. The receptor set was obtained from an older woman with renal cell carcinoma.

The CDR3, as DNA: TGTGCCAGCAGCTTGAGGAGGGTGGGGACTGAAGCTTTCTTT. Residues: CASSLRRVGTEAFF. The chain is built from TRBV5-6 and TRBJ1-1; D unresolved. Trimming pared 1 base from V and 5 bases from J, leaving 12 bases between. The V gene's germline CDR1 is SGHDT and CDR2 YYEEEE. CDR3 length: 14 amino acids.

V usage is TRBV6-1 and J usage is TRBJ1-4, with D possibly being TRBD1 (5 bases). V lost 4 bases and J 8 bases, leaving 17 bases between the germline ends. Germline-derived CDR1 and CDR2 are MNHNS and SASEGT. This CDR3 contains 15 residues. CDR3 loop: CASSVSGESGEKLFF. Written as DNA, the CDR3 is TGTGCCAGCAGTGTTTCGGGGGAAAGCGGAGAAAAACTGTTTTTT.

The chain is built from TRBV5-5 and TRBJ2-2, with 7 bases lining up with TRBD2. The CDR3 has 17 residues. The germline CDR1 and CDR2 sequences are SGHKS and YYEKEE (reference sequence). J lost 5 bases, V lost 1 base, and 11 bases had no gene match. CDR3 sequence: CASSLSPGRGGTGELFF. Here the CDR3 DNA reads TGTGCCAGCAGCTTGTCACCGGGTAGGGGAGGGACCGGGGAGCTGTTTTTT.

V gene TRBV19 combines with J gene TRBJ2-1; 7 bases agree with TRBD1. After removal of 3 bases from V and 6 bases from J, the junction contained 5 bases not matched to a gene. Germline V gene lookup returns CDR1 LNHDA and CDR2 SQIVND (reference sequence). The CDR3 has 14 residues. CDR3 loop: CASSMMTGTNEQFF. CDR3 coding DNA: TGTGCCAGTAGTATGATGACAGGGACCAATGAGCAGTTCTTC.

The J gene is TRBJ1-5, the V gene TRBV5-1; D gene uncertain. CDR3 size: 13 residues. Germline V gene lookup returns CDR1 SGHRS and CDR2 YFSETQ. The germline V and J ends were trimmed by 1 base and 5 bases, with 7 bases remaining between them. The CDR3 bases are TGCGCCAGCAGCTTGAATGGAGATCAGCCCCAGCATTTT. It is translated as CASSLNGDQPQHF. Full variable domain (remainder filled in from reference TRBV5-1 and TRBJ1-5): KAGVTQTPRYLIKTRGQQVTLSCSPISGHRSVSWYQQTPGQGLQFLFEYFSETQRNKGNFPGRFSGRQFSNSRSEMNVSTLELGDSALYLCASSLNGDQPQHFGDGTRLSIL.

This clone was seen more than once but under ten times. The V gene is TRBV7-3, the J gene TRBJ1-1; D unresolved. Trimming removed 2 bases at V and 1 base at J, with 5 bases between. This CDR3 comprises 13 residues. Germline CDR1 is SGHTA and CDR2 is FQGTGA. The CDR3 bases are TGTGCCAGCAGCTTAGCCAGGAACACTGAAGCTTTCTTT. It codes for CASSLARNTEAFF.

The CDR3 coding sequence is TGTGCCAGCAGCCGTAGACCAGGGACAGAGACCCAGTACTTC. Its translation: CASSRRPGTETQYF. This chain joins TRBV14 and TRBJ2-5; D tentatively fits TRBD1 or TRBD2 (5 bases each). Trimming took off 4 bases at V and 4 bases at J, with 13 bases between the two ends. The CDR3 totals 14 residues. CDR1 is SGHDN, CDR2 FVKESK, per germline.

For this clone: Other DNA sequences in this specimen translate into the identical CDR3. This sequence joins TRBV28 and TRBJ1-2; 7 nucleotides align to TRBD1. The CDR3 consists of 13 residues. With V trimmed by 5 bases and J by 4 bases, 4 bases remained unmatched. CDR1 and CDR2 from the germline V gene are MDHEN and SYDVKM. Written as DNA, the CDR3 is TGTGCCAGCAGTCTACAGGGGTCCTATGGCTACACCTTC. This sequence encodes CASSLQGSYGYTF.

The gene calls are TRBV18 and TRBJ1-3; TRBD1 might be the D (5 bases). Germline values: CDR1 KGHSH, CDR2 LQKENI. The CDR3 spans 16 residues. V lost 2 bases and J 2 bases, leaving 13 bases between the germline ends. The CDR3 DNA sequence: TGTGCCAGCTCACCAGCACAGGTGTTTACTGGAAACACCATATATTTT. It translates to CASSPAQVFTGNTIYF.

The V call is TRBV9, the J call TRBJ2-2; possible D gene TRBD1, 6 bases. The CDR3 runs 13 residues. The V gene's germline CDR1 is SGDLS and CDR2 YYNGEE. V was pared by 0 bases and J by 6 bases, with 6 bases between. The CDR3 DNA reads as TGTGCCAGCAGCGTAGAGGGGGCCGGGGAGCTGTTTTTT. Its translation is CASSVEGAGELFF.

The chain links TRBV5-4 to TRBJ2-2, with 12 bases lining up with TRBD1. The junction had 4 bases not matched to a gene; V was cut back by 3 bases and J by 7 bases. CDR1 and CDR2 from the germline V gene are SGHNT and YYREEE (reference sequence). There are 15 residues in the CDR3. The CDR3 here is CASSSGQGAVGELFF. Written as DNA, the CDR3 is TGTGCCAGCAGCTCGGGACAGGGGGCCGTCGGGGAGCTGTTTTTT.

V usage is TRBV4-1 and J usage is TRBJ1-1; D remains unclear. Germline values: CDR1 MGHRA, CDR2 YSYEKL. Deletions cut 3 bases from V and 5 bases from J, with 16 bases between. There are 15 residues in the CDR3. CDR3 nucleotides: TGCGCCAGCAGCCAGGGCGGGCGGGGAGGGACTGAAGCTTTCTTT. This sequence encodes CASSQGGRGGTEAFF.

J is TRBJ2-6 and V is TRBV19; 9 bases are shared with TRBD1. The V gene end was trimmed by 5 bases and the J gene end by 2 bases; junction bases not matched to a gene: 7. This CDR3 has 17 residues. The V gene's germline CDR1 is LNHDA and CDR2 SQIVND (reference sequence). The CDR3 protein is CASSAGQGNPGANVLTF. The CDR3 coding sequence is TGTGCCAGTAGTGCGGGACAGGGCAACCCTGGGGCCAACGTCCTGACTTTC.

The V and J genes are TRBV9 and TRBJ2-3; D is unresolved. Germline CDR1 and CDR2: SGDLS and YYNGEE. The CDR3 covers 15 residues. Deletions cut 0 bases from V and 1 base from J, with 9 bases between. The CDR3 region is CASSVGLTGTDTQYF. Here the CDR3 DNA reads TGTGCCAGCAGCGTAGGTTTGACGGGCACAGATACGCAGTATTTT.

This chain links TRBV19 with TRBJ1-5; weak D call: TRBD1 (6 bases). The CDR3 spans 15 residues. The V gene's germline CDR1 is LNHDA and CDR2 SQIVND (reference sequence). The germline V and J ends were trimmed by 5 bases and 2 bases, with 13 bases remaining between them. The CDR3 DNA reads as TGTGCCAGTAGTGACTCCAGGGGCGGCAATCAGCCCCAGCATTTT. It translates to CASSDSRGGNQPQHF.